This entry lists 23 T cell receptor beta chains sequenced from one sample in a study of control samples from healthy donors and cancer patients. Method: immunoSEQ multiplex PCR; TCRdb's copy keeps in-frame clones and lacks some. The table has roughly 130,000 clones, 85% to 95% seen once. The sequencing sample was made of PBMCs. The origin of the receptors is a man aged 55 to 69 with colorectal cancer.

The chain has TRBV7-9 and TRBJ1-4, with unresolved D. V was trimmed by 1 base and J by 2 bases, leaving 8 bases between them. The CDR3 has 15 amino acids. CDR1 is SEHNR and CDR2 is FQNEAQ in the germline V gene (reference sequence). The CDR3 sequence is CASSLVSPTNEKLFF. Written as DNA, the CDR3 is TGTGCCAGCAGCTTAGTGTCTCCCACTAATGAAAAACTGTTTTTT.

The chain links TRBV3-1 (or the pseudogene TRBV3-2) to TRBJ2-3, with D perhaps matching TRBD1 or TRBD2 (5 bases each). CDR1 LGHDT and CDR2 YNNKEL come from the germline V gene (reference sequence). This CDR3 spans 16 amino acids. The V end was cut by 5 bases, the J end by 0 bases, with 15 bases between. CDR3 protein: CASSTPGRPSTDTQYF. For the CDR3, the DNA is TGTGCCAGCAGCACGCCGGGACGACCCAGCACAGATACGCAGTATTTT.

CDR3 sequence: CASSRTGGSTEAFF. The DNA of the CDR3 is TGCGCCAGCAGTCGGACAGGGGGGAGCACTGAAGCTTTCTTT. This chain joins TRBV5-1 and TRBJ1-1; 10 nucleotides agree with TRBD1. V lost 5 bases, J lost 4 bases, and 5 bases stayed unmatched. The germline gives CDR1 SGHRS, CDR2 YFSETQ. The CDR3 consists of 14 residues.

This chain links TRBV3-1 (or the pseudogene TRBV3-2) with TRBJ2-7; the D is unclear. V lost 3 bases, J lost 0 bases, and 6 bases lay in between. CDR1 and CDR2 from the germline V gene are LGHDT and YNNKEL (reference sequence). The CDR3 contains 13 residues. CDR3 sequence reads: CASSHGSSYEQYF. The CDR3 nucleotides read TGTGCCAGCAGCCACGGCAGCTCCTACGAGCAGTACTTC.

The rearrangement joins TRBV19 to TRBJ2-5; 7 bases are a match to TRBD2. The CDR3 spans 14 residues. CDR1 LNHDA and CDR2 SQIVND come from the germline V gene (reference sequence). The trim removed 5 bases at V and 0 bases at J, leaving 3 bases unmatched. CDR3 bases: TGTGCCAGTAGTCGACTAGCCGACCAAGAGACCCAGTACTTC. Protein: CASSRLADQETQYF.

The chain has TRBV24-1 and TRBJ1-4; 7 bases are a match to TRBD1. Looked up from germline, CDR1 is KGHDR and CDR2 is SFDVKD. Trimming cost V 4 bases and J 8 bases; bases outside gene matches: 12. This CDR3 is 16 amino acids long. In nucleotides, the CDR3 is TGTGCCACCAGTGAATCTCGACAGGGTAACTCCGAAAAACTGTTTTTT. It is translated as CATSESRQGNSEKLFF.

This chain uses TRBV19 with TRBJ2-7, with D possibly TRBD1 on 5 matching bases. The CDR3 contains 16 residues. The germline V gene has CDR1 LNHDA and CDR2 SQIVND (reference sequence). Trimming stripped 0 bases from V and 6 bases from J, with 18 bases between. CDR3 amino acids: CASSIDPGQRPGEQYF. The CDR3 DNA follows: TGTGCCAGTAGTATAGACCCAGGGCAACGACCCGGCGAGCAGTACTTC. The full variable domain, rest sourced from reference TRBV19 and TRBJ2-7, is DGGITQSPKYLFRKEGQNVTLSCEQNLNHDAMYWYRQDPGQGLRLIYYSQIVNDFQKGDIAEGYSVSREKKESFPLTVTSAQKNPTAFYLCASSIDPGQRPGEQYFGPGTRLTVT.

V and J are TRBV24-1 and TRBJ2-5, with 7 bases that match TRBD1. V lost 4 bases and J lost 0; bases outside the gene matches: 4. Germline V lookup: CDR1 KGHDR, CDR2 SFDVKD. The CDR3 has 15 residues. The CDR3 sequence: CATSDRDSYQETQYF. In DNA, the CDR3 is TGTGCCACCAGTGACAGGGACAGTTACCAAGAGACCCAGTACTTC.

V gene TRBV27 combines with J gene TRBJ2-2, with D tentatively TRBD1 or TRBD2 (5 bases each). There are 13 residues in the CDR3. The V gene lost 8 bases and the J gene lost 2 bases, with 9 bases spanning the gap. The germline V gene encodes CDR1 MNHEY and CDR2 SMNVEV (reference sequence). CDR3 region: CASARGNTGELFF. CDR3 sequence (DNA): TGTGCCAGCGCGAGGGGCAACACCGGGGAGCTGTTTTTT.

The rearrangement links TRBV12-3 or TRBV12-4 to TRBJ2-5, with D hard to call. The V end was cut by 3 bases, the J end by 0 bases, with 5 bases between. The CDR3 covers 13 residues. The CDR3 DNA reads TGTGCCAGCAGTTTGGGATACCAAGAGACCCAGTACTTC. Protein sequence: CASSLGYQETQYF.

The chain links TRBV29-1 to TRBJ1-2; perhaps TRBD1 as D (5 bases). Per germline, CDR1 SQVTM and CDR2 ANQGSEA. This CDR3 has 13 amino acids. Between the trimmed V and J ends, which lost 6 bases and 2 bases, there was a span of 13 bases. Written as DNA, the CDR3 is TGCAGCGTCCCGGGGGGGATCAACTATGGCTACACCTTC. Translated, it gives CSVPGGINYGYTF.

The chain uses TRBV12-3 or TRBV12-4 and TRBJ1-2, with TRBD1 matching 7 bases. CDR3 length: 13 residues. V dropped 2 bases and J dropped 6; count of bases not matched to a gene: 3. The CDR3 DNA follows: TGTGCCAGCAGTTTACGTCAGGGGGATGGCTACACCTTC. The encoded protein is CASSLRQGDGYTF.

CDR3 coding DNA: TGTGCCAGTAGTACGGGGACAGGGCCCTACAATGAGCAGTTCTTC. Translated, it gives CASSTGTGPYNEQFF. The chain uses TRBV19 and TRBJ2-1; 9 bases are a match to TRBD1. J was trimmed by 2 bases and V by 4 bases; bases with no gene match: 3. Germline CDR1 LNHDA, CDR2 SQIVND (reference sequence). CDR3 size: 15 residues.

This chain connects TRBV7-2 to TRBJ2-7; maybe TRBD1 (8 bases). CDR3 length equals 14 residues. V was clipped by 4 bases and J by 5 bases, with 15 bases between them. The germline V gene encodes CDR1 SGHTA and CDR2 FQGNSA. The CDR3 DNA follows: TGTGCCAGCAGCTCACAGGGGGGGATCGACGAGCAGTACTTC. Its translation: CASSSQGGIDEQYF.

The chain links TRBV6-2 or TRBV6-3 to TRBJ2-3; the match to TRBD1 covers 11 bases. The CDR3 is 16 residues long. V shed 2 bases, J shed 5 bases, and the junction held 6 bases outside the gene matches. Germline CDR1 and CDR2: MNHEY and SVGEGT. The CDR3 nucleotides read TGTGCCAGCAGTTACCTCGGACAGGGGGCGGTAGATACGCAGTATTTT. Its translation: CASSYLGQGAVDTQYF.

The chain joins TRBV4-1 to TRBJ2-7, with 10 positions matching TRBD1. The V and J ends lost 1 base and 7 bases, in that order; junction bases with no gene match: 4. This CDR3 has 14 residues. Germline CDR1 is MGHRA and CDR2 is YSYEKL. The CDR3 coding sequence is TGCGCCAGCAGCCAAGTCGGACAGGGGGGGGAGCAGTACTTC. Its translation: CASSQVGQGGEQYF.

The CDR3 spells CASSNGLYNEQFF. The CDR3 DNA sequence: TGTGCCAGCAGCAACGGACTGTACAATGAGCAGTTCTTC. The rearrangement joins TRBV5-4 to TRBJ2-1, with a tentative D call TRBD2 (5 bases). The CDR3 sequence is 13 residues long. Germline CDR1 SGHNT, CDR2 YYREEE (reference sequence). With 4 bases removed from V and 4 bases from J, the gap between germline ends came to 9 bases.

The chain couples TRBV5-1 to TRBJ2-4; 10 positions agree with TRBD1. CDR3 length: 16 residues. Trimming removed 3 bases from V and 5 bases from J; junction bases left unmatched: 8. Germline V gene sequence: CDR1 SGHRS, CDR2 YFSETQ. CDR3 loop: CASSSGTGDVQNIQYF. The CDR3 coding sequence is TGCGCCAGCAGCTCCGGGACAGGGGACGTCCAAAACATTCAGTACTTC.

The chain is built from TRBV30 and TRBJ2-2, with D unclear. Germline-derived CDR1 and CDR2 are GTSNPN and SVGIG (reference sequence). The CDR3 loop spans 15 amino acids. Between the trimmed V and J ends, which lost 2 bases and 4 bases, there was a span of 14 bases. CDR3 sequence reads: CAWSRSLTGTGELFF. The DNA for the CDR3 is TGTGCCTGGAGTCGTAGCCTTACTGGCACCGGGGAGCTGTTTTTT.

The chain is built from TRBV6-5 and TRBJ2-3; 10 bases align to TRBD2. This CDR3 is 15 amino acids long. The V gene's germline CDR1 is MNHEY and CDR2 SVGAGI. With V trimmed by 6 bases and J by 4 bases, 7 bases remained unmatched. CDR3 DNA: TGTGCCAGCAGATCGGGACTAGCGTCTTCAGATACGCAGTATTTT. Translation gives CASRSGLASSDTQYF.

The chain employs TRBV19 and TRBJ1-5; D remains ambiguous. Germline assignment: CDR1 LNHDA and CDR2 SQIVND (reference sequence). V lost 7 bases to trimming and J lost 0 bases, with 13 bases between them. The CDR3 is 15 residues long. CDR3 DNA: TGTGCCAGTACTCCACACCTCAATAGCAATCAGCCCCAGCATTTT. Amino acids: CASTPHLNSNQPQHF.

The rearrangement links TRBV27 to TRBJ1-4; tentative D call: TRBD1 (6 bases). V lost 2 bases and J lost 6, with 10 bases in between. Germline assignment: CDR1 MNHEY and CDR2 SMNVEV (reference sequence). The CDR3 extends over 14 amino acids. The CDR3 loop reads CASSLRGTYEKLFF. The CDR3 DNA reads TGTGCCAGCAGTTTAAGGGGGACGTATGAAAAACTGTTTTTT. The variable domain in full, with the rest retrieved from reference TRBV27 and TRBJ1-4, is EAQVTQNPRYLITVTGKKLTVTCSQNMNHEYMSWYRQDPGLGLRQIYYSMNVEVTDKGDVPEGYKVSRKEKRNFPLILESPSPNQTSLYFCASSLRGTYEKLFFGSGTQLSVL.

This rearrangement joins TRBV18 to TRBJ1-3, with D unresolved. Germline V gives CDR1 KGHSH, CDR2 LQKENI. The CDR3 has 13 residues. V lost 1 base and J 2 bases, leaving 3 bases between the germline ends. CDR3 sequence (DNA): TGTGCCAGCTCACCACAGGCTGGAAACACCATATATTTT. Protein: CASSPQAGNTIYF.